The clone carrying this TCR beta chain was observed a handful of times. The data belong to a study of T-cell memory formation after mild COVID-19. Germline loops: CDR1 SGHRS, CDR2 YFSETQ. The CDR3 length is 13 residues. Between the trimmed V and J ends, which lost 0 bases and 5 bases, there was a span of 7 bases. Using constant-segment primers, 5'RACE produced TCR alpha and TCR beta cDNA libraries carrying sample barcodes and UMIs. TCRdb redid the calling of the 5' RACE reads with MiXCR, one entry per CDR3 protein. The sample contains roughly 310,000 distinct CDR3 sequences, approximately 15% of which appear only once.

The sequence derives from a young man who had mild COVID-19 (a few samples of this study predate the infection). Cell type and time point are not known. This chain links TRBV5-1 with TRBJ2-3; D is uncertain. The sequencing sample was made of PBMCs or a T cell subset sorted from them (not recorded which). The CDR3 DNA sequence: TGCGCCAGCAGCTTGGCCCTCGGAGATACGCAGTATTTT. Its protein product is CASSLALGDTQYF.